The rows below give T cell receptor beta chains drawn from one sample of a study of PD-1 blockade in mismatch repair-deficient tumors. The data were produced by immunoSEQ multiplex PCR, yet TCRdb's version contains in-frame clones alone and is incomplete. The top ten clones hold 4.5% to 5.5% of a sample with over 100,000 clones, around three quarters of them seen once. The sample was peripheral blood, taken roughly 60 weeks after starting pembrolizumab. The receptors originated from an adult with mismatch repair-deficient cancer. CDR3s include the opening cysteine and the closing phenylalanine or tryptophan. The D gene is left open where the match is weak. Size is stated for part of the rows, as once, few or many counts, or as a class when the clone is expanded.

CDR3 protein | CDR3 DNA | D gene | V gene | clone size | J gene
CASSYRGGGEQYF | TGTGCCAGCAGTTACCGAGGGGGGGGCGAGCAGTACTTC | NA | TRBV6-5 | NA | TRBJ2-7
CASSLDRVGGYTF | TGTGCCAGCAGCTTAGACAGGGTAGGCGGCTACACCTTC | TRBD1 | TRBV9 | NA | TRBJ1-2
CASSLERYGNEQFF | TGTGCCAGCTCACTCGAGCGCTACGGGAATGAGCAGTTCTTC | NA | TRBV18 | NA | TRBJ2-1
CASKGTSSAGELFF | TGTGCCAGCAAGGGGACTAGCTCAGCCGGGGAGCTGTTTTTT | TRBD2 | TRBV2 | once | TRBJ2-2
CASSTLSGLATDTQYF | TGTGCCAGCAGCACCCTTTCGGGTCTGGCCACAGATACGCAGTATTTT | NA | TRBV11-3 | NA | TRBJ2-3
CASSLGLATSTDTQYF | TGTGCCAGCAGCTTAGGACTAGCGACTAGCACAGATACGCAGTATTTT | TRBD2 | TRBV7-8 | NA | TRBJ2-3
CASRPSTGGTGEQYF | TGTGCCAGCAGACCTAGTACGGGGGGTACGGGCGAGCAGTACTTC | TRBD2 | TRBV25-1 | NA | TRBJ2-7
CASSSHSYEQYF | TGTGCCAGCAGCTCGCATAGCTACGAGCAGTACTTC | NA | TRBV7-2 | NA | TRBJ2-7
CASSPGGASAGQFF | TGTGCCAGCAGCCCGGGGGGGGCCTCCGCGGGGCAGTTCTTC | TRBD2 | TRBV5-4 | NA | TRBJ2-1
CASSLATGRTGETQYF | TGCGCCAGCAGCTTGGCCACGGGGCGGACGGGCGAGACCCAGTACTTC | NA | TRBV5-1 | NA | TRBJ2-5
CASSETDRVDGYTF | TGTGCCAGCAGCGAGACGGACAGGGTGGATGGCTACACCTTC | TRBD1 | TRBV2 | medium-sized | TRBJ1-2
CATSRDLGDSNYGYTF | TGTGCCACCAGCAGAGATTTAGGGGACAGTAACTATGGCTACACCTTC | TRBD1 | TRBV15 | NA | TRBJ1-2
CASSITRTAQGGGYTF | TGTGCCAGCAGCATTACGAGGACAGCTCAGGGAGGTGGCTACACCTTC | NA | TRBV5-4 | NA | TRBJ1-2
CASGLSSGTYNEQFF | TGCGCCAGCGGCCTGTCTAGCGGAACCTACAATGAGCAGTTCTTC | TRBD2 | TRBV4-1 | NA | TRBJ2-1
CASSLSGGLVDEQYF | TGTGCCAGCAGCTTAAGTGGGGGGCTGGTCGACGAGCAGTACTTC | NA | TRBV7-2 | NA | TRBJ2-7
CASSFSAVSYEQYF | TGTGCCAGCAGCTTTAGCGCTGTTTCCTACGAGCAGTACTTC | NA | TRBV11-2 | NA | TRBJ2-7
CASSYDSLIQGQFF | TGTGCCAGCAGTTATGACAGTCTTATTCAAGGGCAGTTCTTC | NA | TRBV6-6 | NA | TRBJ2-1
CASTHQFQLGTYNEQFF | TGTGCCAGCACCCACCAATTTCAACTGGGGACGTACAATGAGCAGTTCTTC | NA | TRBV7-2 | NA | TRBJ2-1
CASRIRQGGYEQYF | TGTGCCAGCAGAATCAGACAGGGGGGCTACGAGCAGTACTTC | TRBD1 | TRBV27 | NA | TRBJ2-7
CASRASSLGEQFF | TGTGCCAGCAGAGCTTCTAGTCTTGGGGAGCAGTTCTTC | NA | TRBV7-3 | NA | TRBJ2-1
CASSSTSGTYEQYF | TGTGCCAGTAGTAGTACTAGCGGGACCTACGAGCAGTACTTC | TRBD2 | TRBV19 | NA | TRBJ2-7
CASSTGRGGNTGELFF | TGTGCCAGCAGCACTGGTAGGGGGGGAAACACCGGGGAGCTGTTTTTT | NA | TRBV9 | NA | TRBJ2-2